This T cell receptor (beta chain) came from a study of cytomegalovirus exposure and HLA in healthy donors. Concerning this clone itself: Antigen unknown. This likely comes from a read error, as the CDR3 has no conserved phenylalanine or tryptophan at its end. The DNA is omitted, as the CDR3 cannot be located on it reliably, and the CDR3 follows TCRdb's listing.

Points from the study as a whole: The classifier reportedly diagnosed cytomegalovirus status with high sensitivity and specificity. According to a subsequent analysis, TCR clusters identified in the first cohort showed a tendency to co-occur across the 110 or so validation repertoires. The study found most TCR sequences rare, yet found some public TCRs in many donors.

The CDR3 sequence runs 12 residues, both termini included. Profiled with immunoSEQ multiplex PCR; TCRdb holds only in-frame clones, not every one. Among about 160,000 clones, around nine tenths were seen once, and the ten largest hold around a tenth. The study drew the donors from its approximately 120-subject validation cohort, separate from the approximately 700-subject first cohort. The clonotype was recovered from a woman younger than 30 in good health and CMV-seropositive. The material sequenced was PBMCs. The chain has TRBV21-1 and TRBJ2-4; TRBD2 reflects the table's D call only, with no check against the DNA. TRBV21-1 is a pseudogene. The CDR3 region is CASSASSGILLL.